The subject of this entry is one T cell receptor (beta chain). The antigen remains undetermined. This CDR3 comprises 16 residues. From germline, CDR1 is SGDLS and CDR2 YYNGEE. V dropped 3 bases and J dropped 0; count of bases not matched to a gene: 8. The data stem from a study of regulatory T cells in long-lasting Graves disease. Time point reported: persistent/refractory GD, antithyroid drugs over 5 years with positive TRAb. Generation of the TCR library employed RNA extracted from PBMCs. Diagnosis followed American Thyroid Association guidelines for Graves' disease. Study conclusions and caveats: New patients shared 966 public clonotypes, and persistent patients shared more, with about 2,700.

Arm-PCR of CDR3 regions and iRepertoire HTBI primers were the basis on which TCR beta libraries were built. TCRdb re-called the multiplex PCR reads with MiXCR, one entry per CDR3 protein. The table has fewer than 400,000 distinct CDR3 sequences, roughly 20% seen once. The gene calls are TRBV9 and TRBJ2-5, with 7 bases matching TRBD1. This sequence was found in a female donor with Graves disease. The starting material was peripheral blood mononuclear cells (PBMCs), obtained when the disease was refractory, from a patient treated with antithyroid drugs. CDR3 in amino acids: CASSAGQAGYQETQYF. The CDR3 nucleotides read TGTGCCAGCAGCGCCGGACAGGCTGGGTACCAAGAGACCCAGTACTTC.